A selection of T cell receptor beta chains follows, all from one sample in a study of blood T cell repertoires in COVID-19. Using immunoSEQ multiplex PCR, the repertoire was profiled, and TCRdb retains in-frame clones only, with some absent. The table has about 120,000 clones, 69% seen once. Sequencing was done on a sample of peripheral blood. The receptors were sampled from a woman between 70 and 85 years old with acute or convalescent COVID-19. CDR3s leave out the opening cysteine and the closing phenylalanine or tryptophan. The D gene is left open where the match is weak. Clone size is stated in some rows and not others, as once, few, many or a class when expanded.

j_call: TRBJ1-5
v_call: TRBV28
d_call: .
clone_size: .
cdr3_aa: ASSFMVGVQPQH

j_call: TRBJ2-7
v_call: TRBV28
d_call: TRBD1
clone_size: .
cdr3_aa: ASTKIGQGVVYEQY

j_call: TRBJ2-4
v_call: TRBV19
d_call: .
clone_size: .
cdr3_aa: ASSMQAVAKNIQY

j_call: TRBJ1-6
v_call: TRBV7-6
d_call: .
clone_size: .
cdr3_aa: ASSPRQNSPLH

j_call: TRBJ2-7
v_call: TRBV10-2
d_call: TRBD1
clone_size: .
cdr3_aa: ASSDVGTGKGEQY

j_call: TRBJ2-5
v_call: TRBV18
d_call: .
clone_size: .
cdr3_aa: ASSPLGRGAKETQY

j_call: TRBJ1-3
v_call: TRBV5-6
d_call: .
clone_size: .
cdr3_aa: ASSEQGRVSGNTIY

j_call: TRBJ1-1
v_call: TRBV2
d_call: .
clone_size: .
cdr3_aa: ASSEARTANTEAF

j_call: TRBJ1-2
v_call: TRBV2
d_call: TRBD1
clone_size: .
cdr3_aa: ASSGDSGYGYT

j_call: TRBJ2-3
v_call: TRBV29-1
d_call: .
clone_size: few
cdr3_aa: SVGRATTDTQY

j_call: TRBJ2-7
v_call: TRBV14
d_call: .
clone_size: .
cdr3_aa: ASSQVRSYEQY

j_call: TRBJ2-3
v_call: TRBV4-2
d_call: TRBD2
clone_size: .
cdr3_aa: ASSQVRGSGTDTQY

j_call: TRBJ1-2
v_call: TRBV9
d_call: .
clone_size: .
cdr3_aa: ASSVQGRGGYT

j_call: TRBJ2-1
v_call: TRBV29-1
d_call: .
clone_size: once
cdr3_aa: SAGGGWNEQF

j_call: TRBJ2-5
v_call: TRBV4-1
d_call: TRBD1
clone_size: .
cdr3_aa: ASSQEGYNRGQVRLETQY

j_call: TRBJ1-6
v_call: TRBV5-1
d_call: .
clone_size: few
cdr3_aa: ASSSEPQGNNSPLH

j_call: TRBJ2-7
v_call: TRBV25-1
d_call: TRBD1
clone_size: .
cdr3_aa: ASSGETGKGEQY

j_call: TRBJ1-5
v_call: TRBV12-3/TRBV12-4
d_call: .
clone_size: .
cdr3_aa: ASSWEGIQPQH

j_call: TRBJ1-3
v_call: TRBV6-5
d_call: .
clone_size: .
cdr3_aa: ASSPGLVSGNTIY

j_call: TRBJ1-3
v_call: TRBV19
d_call: TRBD1
clone_size: .
cdr3_aa: ASSHRGGSGNTIY

j_call: TRBJ1-2
v_call: TRBV5-6
d_call: TRBD1
clone_size: .
cdr3_aa: ASSLGGQGYNYGYT

j_call: TRBJ2-5
v_call: TRBV18
d_call: .
clone_size: .
cdr3_aa: ASSPGHQETQY

j_call: TRBJ2-7
v_call: TRBV28
d_call: TRBD1
clone_size: many
cdr3_aa: ASSFPAWTGEYEQY

j_call: TRBJ2-5
v_call: TRBV5-1
d_call: .
clone_size: .
cdr3_aa: ASSPRPGRKEETQY

j_call: TRBJ2-3
v_call: TRBV7-9
d_call: .
clone_size: .
cdr3_aa: ASSLGVGGSTDTQY

j_call: TRBJ1-5
v_call: TRBV24-1
d_call: .
clone_size: .
cdr3_aa: ATSDPGESYNQPQH

j_call: TRBJ1-1
v_call: TRBV6-2/TRBV6-3
d_call: .
clone_size: many
cdr3_aa: ASSYPGAAF

j_call: TRBJ2-3
v_call: TRBV4-3
d_call: .
clone_size: .
cdr3_aa: ASSQDSRGVTDTQY

j_call: TRBJ2-3
v_call: TRBV7-2
d_call: .
clone_size: .
cdr3_aa: ASSPFADTQY

j_call: TRBJ1-2
v_call: TRBV6-1
d_call: .
clone_size: .
cdr3_aa: ASSEIRNYGYT

j_call: TRBJ1-2
v_call: TRBV29-1
d_call: .
clone_size: .
cdr3_aa: SAKIGLSGYGYT

j_call: TRBJ2-2
v_call: TRBV7-9
d_call: TRBD1
clone_size: once
cdr3_aa: ASSSPTGGPGELF

j_call: TRBJ2-3
v_call: TRBV6-5
d_call: TRBD1
clone_size: .
cdr3_aa: ASSRTGPDTQY

j_call: TRBJ1-1
v_call: TRBV28
d_call: .
clone_size: few
cdr3_aa: ASSWRWGGTEAF

j_call: TRBJ1-1
v_call: TRBV5-1
d_call: .
clone_size: .
cdr3_aa: ASSLPPSGNTEAF